A selection of T cell receptor beta chains follows, all from one sample in a study of T cell repertoires in ileal Crohn's disease. The repertoire was sequenced with immunoSEQ multiplex PCR; TCRdb's copy has only in-frame clones and lacks some. The sample has thousands of clones, 79% seen once. Material for sequencing was ileal tissue. The receptors stem from an adult with Crohn's disease. CDR3s include the opening cysteine and the closing phenylalanine or tryptophan.

TRBV7-3,CASSPQAGYTEAFF
TRBV10-2,CASSGTGVQYGYTF
TRBV5-4,CASSLKGGETQYF
TRBV5-1,CASSLDSTEETQYF
TRBV29-1,CSVEGRGGITDTQYF
TRBV5-4,CASSLGPSGSSYEQYF
TRBV19,CASSIFRDSFYEQYF
TRBV9,CASSVEGALGQPQHF
TRBV7-9,CASSSPSSGAPGELFF
TRBV27,CASRGLAGGTDTQYF
TRBV7-8,CASSFRDTGELFF
TRBV6-5,CASSSQGSNTGELFF
TRBV7-9,CASSLGTLNEKLFF
TRBV7-3,CASSSGQGADTQYF
TRBV5-1,CASSPRQGEVYGYTF
TRBV19,CASSRPGQGHEKLFF
TRBV28,CASSLSGAEAFF
TRBV29-1,CSVEGTESSGANVLTF
TRBV2,CASSEAALYGYTF
TRBV29-1,CSVGGQGAKQYF
TRBV7-8,CASSPRDRGSYEQYF
TRBV7-7,CASSLKSGPPYNEQFF
TRBV5-1,CASSFWGQGAFF
TRBV10-3,CAISAGQNYGYTF
TRBV6-4,CASSARPSYEQYF
TRBV25-1,CASSELGTGSPNYGYTF
TRBV9,CASSVVAGSYNEQFF
TRBV2,CASGRGVLYNSPLHF
TRBV28,CASSFPSSYNEQFF
TRBV7-2,CASSLGYGRAHYEQYF
TRBV2,CASTDSRGAQYF
TRBV2,CASTEASGRGTQYF
TRBV18,CASSPRQGRRGEQFF
TRBV6-6,CASSRAQPEYEQYF
TRBV19,CASSIGLAGGVYEQYF
TRBV13,CASSLGRRSGNTIYF
TRBV15,CATAQRGRGGTLHF
TRBV2,CASSQEGKLFF
TRBV28,CASSPRDRGLYF
TRBV15,CATSRGQGEEKLFF
TRBV7-2,CASSTPGQGLYEQYF
TRBV28,CASNPPHYRSHSPLHF
TRBV15,CATSREQGASQPQHF
TRBV7-9,CASGRGIGTYNEQFF
TRBV4-2,CASSQGGSYNEQFF
TRBV6-1,CASSEGGQGLGEQYF
TRBV9,CASSVGGGDEKLFF
TRBV9,CASSHQGDTEAFF
TRBV4-3,CASSQDRGTEAFF
TRBV29-1,CSVGGGTGGYEQYF
TRBV30,CAWRRAGGYEQYF
TRBV6-1,CASRTGGSGANVLTF
TRBV4-2,CASSQVESNVLTF
TRBV7-8,CASSYRQINTEAFF
TRBV2,CASRTDTTGSYTF
TRBV11-2,CASSSERGPTDTQYF
TRBV2,CASSEDRGRGYTF
TRBV19,CASSIPGVEKLFF
TRBV2,CASMRTTYGGELFF